This TCR beta chain was observed in a study of response to subunit inactivated influenza vaccine. The CDR3 totals 11 residues. V shed 5 bases and J shed 12 bases, with 11 bases lying between them. TCRdb recomputed calls from the RT-PCR reads with MiXCR, one row per CDR3 protein. The sample holds approximately 530,000 distinct CDR3 sequences, 10% to 15% seen once. This clonotype showed up just a few times. The chain joins TRBV12-3 or TRBV12-4 to TRBJ2-1; D unclear. The material sequenced was PBMCs from blood, taken around seven weeks after vaccination. The receptor's source is a middle-aged man who received an inactivated influenza vaccine. CDR3 loop: CASSRDNRQFF. In nucleotides, the CDR3 is TGTGCCAGCAGTCGCGACAATAGGCAGTTCTTC.